This T cell receptor beta chain comes out of a study of control samples from healthy donors and cancer patients. This clone was seen only a few times. CDR3 length: 16 amino acids. V dropped 5 bases and J dropped 2 bases, with 18 bases sitting between them. Per the germline V gene, CDR1 is SGHTA and CDR2 is FQGNSA. Assay used: immunoSEQ multiplex PCR; TCRdb lists only in-frame clones, some missing. The sample includes about 82,000 clones, 85% to 95% of them seen just once. The sequencing input was blood. The receptor was isolated from a young woman in good health. The chain recombines TRBV7-2 with TRBJ1-1, with D unresolved. The CDR3 protein is CASSDYARRINTEAFF. The CDR3 nucleotides read TGTGCCAGCAGCGATTACGCCCGGCGTATTAACACTGAAGCTTTCTTT. Variable domain in full (rest from reference TRBV7-2 and TRBJ1-1): GAGVSQSPSNKVTEKGKDVELRCDPISGHTALYWYRQSLGQGLEFLIYFQGNSAPDKSGLPSDRFSAERTGGSVSTLTIQRTQQEDSAVYLCASSDYARRINTEAFFGQGTRLTVV.